These T cell receptor beta chains were read from a single sample in a study of cytomegalovirus exposure and HLA in healthy donors. TCRdb's table, derived via immunoSEQ multiplex PCR, lists solely in-frame clones and lacks some. This table holds about 200,000 clones, approximately 79% found once. The sequenced sample was PBMCs. The receptor source for this set is a man in his fifties or sixties in good health and CMV-seronegative. Both conserved end residues are part of each CDR3. The order of the fields is CDR3 DNA, CDR3 protein, V gene, D gene, clone size, J gene. The D gene is left open where the match is weak. Clone size is not always given. Where it is, it says once, few, many or a class for expanded clones.

cdr3_nt: TGTGCCAGCAGTGGCGGGCTAGCGGGAGGGTACAATGAGCAGTTCTTC
cdr3_aa: CASSGGLAGGYNEQFF
v_call: TRBV28
d_call: TRBD2
clone_size: -
j_call: TRBJ2-1

cdr3_nt: TGTGCCAGCAGTTTAGGAGGGGTCGGGGAGTACTTC
cdr3_aa: CASSLGGVGEYF
v_call: TRBV27
d_call: -
clone_size: -
j_call: TRBJ2-7

cdr3_nt: TGCGCCAGCAGGGGCAGGGAGAACACTGAAGCTTTCTTT
cdr3_aa: CASRGRENTEAFF
v_call: TRBV5-1
d_call: -
clone_size: -
j_call: TRBJ1-1

cdr3_nt: TGTGCCAGCAGGCCCGGTCCCAACACTGAAGCTTTCTTT
cdr3_aa: CASRPGPNTEAFF
v_call: TRBV6-1
d_call: -
clone_size: -
j_call: TRBJ1-1

cdr3_nt: TGTGCCAGCAGCATCACTAGCACAGATACGCAGTATTTT
cdr3_aa: CASSITSTDTQYF
v_call: TRBV2
d_call: -
clone_size: -
j_call: TRBJ2-3

cdr3_nt: TGTGCCAGCAGCTCGGGACGCGGGGGTGAAGCTTTCTTT
cdr3_aa: CASSSGRGGEAFF
v_call: TRBV11-3
d_call: -
clone_size: -
j_call: TRBJ1-1

cdr3_nt: TGCGCCAGCAGCTTCGACAGGGTGGGTGAGCAGTACTTC
cdr3_aa: CASSFDRVGEQYF
v_call: TRBV5-1
d_call: TRBD1
clone_size: -
j_call: TRBJ2-5

cdr3_nt: TGTGCCAGCAATGAACGGACTAGCGGGAGAGATACGCAGTATTTT
cdr3_aa: CASNERTSGRDTQYF
v_call: TRBV27
d_call: TRBD2
clone_size: few
j_call: TRBJ2-3

cdr3_nt: TGTGCCAGCAGTCTGACAGGGTTCGGGGAGCTGTTTTTT
cdr3_aa: CASSLTGFGELFF
v_call: TRBV2
d_call: TRBD1
clone_size: -
j_call: TRBJ2-2

cdr3_nt: TGTGCCAGCACCCGAGCGGGAGGCTACACAGATACGCAGTATTTT
cdr3_aa: CASTRAGGYTDTQYF
v_call: TRBV28
d_call: TRBD2
clone_size: -
j_call: TRBJ2-3

cdr3_nt: TGTGCCAGCAGTGACTCGGACAGCCTTGGCAATCAGCCCCAGCATTTT
cdr3_aa: CASSDSDSLGNQPQHF
v_call: TRBV2
d_call: -
clone_size: -
j_call: TRBJ1-5

cdr3_nt: TGTGCCTGGGGACCGACCCTCGGGACTGTCATCTACGAGCAGTACTTC
cdr3_aa: CAWGPTLGTVIYEQYF
v_call: TRBV2
d_call: -
clone_size: few
j_call: TRBJ2-7

cdr3_nt: TGTGCCAGCTGCCCTGGGACAGCCTACGAGCAGTACTTC
cdr3_aa: CASCPGTAYEQYF
v_call: TRBV27
d_call: TRBD1
clone_size: -
j_call: TRBJ2-7

cdr3_nt: TGTGCCAGTAGTCCAACGGAAGGGAGTGGGCAGTACTTC
cdr3_aa: CASSPTEGSGQYF
v_call: TRBV19
d_call: -
clone_size: once
j_call: TRBJ2-7

cdr3_nt: TGTGCCAGCAGCTTAGGACAGGGTCAGGCCTATGAAGCTTTCTTT
cdr3_aa: CASSLGQGQAYEAFF
v_call: TRBV7-3
d_call: TRBD1
clone_size: -
j_call: TRBJ1-1

cdr3_nt: TGTGCCAGTACTATAGGACAGGGGTCCTATGGCTACACCTTC
cdr3_aa: CASTIGQGSYGYTF
v_call: TRBV19
d_call: TRBD1
clone_size: -
j_call: TRBJ1-2

cdr3_nt: TGTGCCAGTAGTCCCACAGGGAACACTGAAGCTTTCTTT
cdr3_aa: CASSPTGNTEAFF
v_call: TRBV19
d_call: -
clone_size: -
j_call: TRBJ1-1

cdr3_nt: TGCAGCGTTGAAAGGGCCGGGACACCTGGCTCTGGAAACACCATATATTTT
cdr3_aa: CSVERAGTPGSGNTIYF
v_call: TRBV29-1
d_call: -
clone_size: -
j_call: TRBJ1-3

cdr3_nt: TGTGCCAGCAGCGCCGCGGGGGGCTCTAGCAATCAGCCCCAGCATTTT
cdr3_aa: CASSAAGGSSNQPQHF
v_call: TRBV2
d_call: -
clone_size: -
j_call: TRBJ1-5

cdr3_nt: TGTGCCACATCCGCGTCCGGGGGGGGAAATCAGCCCCAGCATTTT
cdr3_aa: CATSASGGGNQPQHF
v_call: TRBV7-9
d_call: -
clone_size: -
j_call: TRBJ1-5

cdr3_nt: TGTGCCAGCAGTTTCGGCCAGGGGGAGGCTTTCTTT
cdr3_aa: CASSFGQGEAFF
v_call: TRBV28
d_call: TRBD1
clone_size: -
j_call: TRBJ1-1

cdr3_nt: TGTGCCAGCAGTCAGAGGGCCCTGCAGCCCCAGCATTTT
cdr3_aa: CASSQRALQPQHF
v_call: TRBV28
d_call: -
clone_size: -
j_call: TRBJ1-5

cdr3_nt: TGTGCCAGCAGTTCCGCTAGCGGGAGCCGGTACAATGAGCAGTTCTTC
cdr3_aa: CASSSASGSRYNEQFF
v_call: TRBV6-5
d_call: TRBD2
clone_size: -
j_call: TRBJ2-1

cdr3_nt: TGTGCCAGCAGCGTAGACACGGCAGGGTCTGGAAACACCATATATTTT
cdr3_aa: CASSVDTAGSGNTIYF
v_call: TRBV9
d_call: -
clone_size: -
j_call: TRBJ1-3

cdr3_nt: TGCGCCAGCAGTGAGACCCCGGGGGGTGTCTACGACGAGCAGTACTTC
cdr3_aa: CASSETPGGVYDEQYF
v_call: TRBV10-1
d_call: TRBD2
clone_size: -
j_call: TRBJ2-7

cdr3_nt: TGTTCCAGCAGCTCCACGGGAGACAGAGGCCCGGGGACTGAAGCTTTCTTT
cdr3_aa: CSSSSTGDRGPGTEAFF
v_call: TRBV7-9
d_call: -
clone_size: few
j_call: TRBJ1-1

cdr3_nt: TGTGCCAGCATGGCGACGGGGACTTATACCTACGAGCAGTACTTC
cdr3_aa: CASMATGTYTYEQYF
v_call: TRBV28
d_call: -
clone_size: -
j_call: TRBJ2-7

cdr3_nt: TGTGCCAGCAGGGGACAGGGATATGGCTACACCTTC
cdr3_aa: CASRGQGYGYTF
v_call: TRBV25-1
d_call: TRBD1
clone_size: -
j_call: TRBJ1-2

cdr3_nt: TGCGCCAGCGGGACTAGCGGAAACTACGAGCAGTACTTC
cdr3_aa: CASGTSGNYEQYF
v_call: TRBV5-1
d_call: TRBD2
clone_size: once
j_call: TRBJ2-7

cdr3_nt: TGCAGCGCGAGTGGTCTAGCGGGCCGCACAGATACGCAGTATTTT
cdr3_aa: CSASGLAGRTDTQYF
v_call: TRBV29-1
d_call: TRBD2
clone_size: once
j_call: TRBJ2-3

cdr3_nt: TGTGCCAGCAGTCCACGGACTAGCGGGAGCCACGAGCAGTACTTC
cdr3_aa: CASSPRTSGSHEQYF
v_call: TRBV27
d_call: TRBD2
clone_size: once
j_call: TRBJ2-7

cdr3_nt: TGTGCCAGCAGTTACGTCGGACAGGGAGTCGAGCAGTACTTC
cdr3_aa: CASSYVGQGVEQYF
v_call: TRBV28
d_call: TRBD1
clone_size: -
j_call: TRBJ2-7

cdr3_nt: TGTGCCAGCAGCTTAAGAGCCGGGACTAAGACCTACGAGCAGTACTTC
cdr3_aa: CASSLRAGTKTYEQYF
v_call: TRBV7-3
d_call: TRBD2
clone_size: -
j_call: TRBJ2-7

cdr3_nt: TGTGCCAGCAGTTTATACCCAGCGGGAGTCGCAGATACGCAGTATTTT
cdr3_aa: CASSLYPAGVADTQYF
v_call: TRBV28
d_call: TRBD2
clone_size: -
j_call: TRBJ2-3

cdr3_nt: TGTGCCAGTAGTACTTCGAGACAGGGGGATAATGAAAAACTGTTTTTT
cdr3_aa: CASSTSRQGDNEKLFF
v_call: TRBV19
d_call: TRBD1
clone_size: once
j_call: TRBJ1-4

cdr3_nt: TGTGCCAGCTCACCGGACAGGGGGGTCACTGAAGCTTTCTTT
cdr3_aa: CASSPDRGVTEAFF
v_call: TRBV18
d_call: TRBD1
clone_size: -
j_call: TRBJ1-1

cdr3_nt: TGCAGCGTTGAGCTTGGTTCAGGGGGCACTGAAGCTTTCTTT
cdr3_aa: CSVELGSGGTEAFF
v_call: TRBV29-1
d_call: TRBD1
clone_size: -
j_call: TRBJ1-1

cdr3_nt: TGTGCCAGCAGCCCCAGGGTGGTCGAGCAGTACTTC
cdr3_aa: CASSPRVVEQYF
v_call: TRBV28
d_call: -
clone_size: -
j_call: TRBJ2-7

cdr3_nt: TGTGCCGTCCCCCTAGCGACCTCCTACAATGAGCAGTTCTTC
cdr3_aa: CAVPLATSYNEQFF
v_call: TRBV25-1
d_call: -
clone_size: -
j_call: TRBJ2-1

cdr3_nt: TGTGCCAGCAGCTTATTGGCGCGGACCGGGGAGCTGTTTTTT
cdr3_aa: CASSLLARTGELFF
v_call: TRBV13
d_call: -
clone_size: -
j_call: TRBJ2-2

cdr3_nt: TGTGCCAGCAGTTTATCCGGGACTAGCCGGGAGACCCAGTACTTC
cdr3_aa: CASSLSGTSRETQYF
v_call: TRBV28
d_call: TRBD2
clone_size: -
j_call: TRBJ2-5

cdr3_nt: TGTGCCAGCAGTTTAAATGGGGCGGGAGTAGGCTACAATGAGCAGTTCTTC
cdr3_aa: CASSLNGAGVGYNEQFF
v_call: TRBV27
d_call: TRBD2
clone_size: -
j_call: TRBJ2-1

cdr3_nt: TGCAGTGCTTGGGACAGAGATGGCTACACCTTC
cdr3_aa: CSAWDRDGYTF
v_call: TRBV20-1
d_call: TRBD1
clone_size: -
j_call: TRBJ1-2

cdr3_nt: TGTGCCAGCAGCTTAAGGGGACAGGGGCCGTATGGCTACACCTTC
cdr3_aa: CASSLRGQGPYGYTF
v_call: TRBV7-9
d_call: TRBD1
clone_size: few
j_call: TRBJ1-2

cdr3_nt: TGTGCCAGCAGCTCCAATGCTGGAAACACCATATATTTT
cdr3_aa: CASSSNAGNTIYF
v_call: TRBV7-3
d_call: -
clone_size: -
j_call: TRBJ1-3

cdr3_nt: TGTGCCAGCAGTTCACCAGGACTAGCGGGTTTAGATACGCAGTATTTT
cdr3_aa: CASSSPGLAGLDTQYF
v_call: TRBV27
d_call: TRBD2
clone_size: -
j_call: TRBJ2-3

cdr3_nt: TGTGCCAGCAGCCCGTGTTGGGAGGCTATCCGCTTCAAGCAGTACTTC
cdr3_aa: CASSPCWEAIRFKQYF
v_call: TRBV4-2
d_call: -
clone_size: -
j_call: TRBJ2-7

cdr3_nt: TGTGCCAGCAGTTATAATAGCAATCAGCCCCAGCATTTT
cdr3_aa: CASSYNSNQPQHF
v_call: TRBV27
d_call: -
clone_size: -
j_call: TRBJ1-5

cdr3_nt: TGTGCCAGCAGTAACCGGGACAGGGGGAAGGGGGCAACTAATGAAAAACTGTTTTTT
cdr3_aa: CASSNRDRGKGATNEKLFF
v_call: TRBV28
d_call: TRBD1
clone_size: -
j_call: TRBJ1-4

cdr3_nt: TGTGCCAGCAAGACATACACGTGGGAGCTGTTTTTT
cdr3_aa: CASKTYTWELFF
v_call: TRBV2
d_call: -
clone_size: -
j_call: TRBJ2-2

cdr3_nt: TGTGCCAGCGTTCGGGGGGAGGGCATCAATGAGCAGTTCTTC
cdr3_aa: CASVRGEGINEQFF
v_call: TRBV6-5
d_call: TRBD2
clone_size: few
j_call: TRBJ2-1

cdr3_nt: TGTGCCAGCTCCTCAAGTCTACAGGGGGGAGATACGCAGTATTTT
cdr3_aa: CASSSSLQGGDTQYF
v_call: TRBV18
d_call: TRBD1
clone_size: few
j_call: TRBJ2-3